The sequence of this TCR beta chain was determined in a study of breast tumors, draining lymph nodes, adjacent tissues. The lymph nodes were axillary draining lymph nodes from breast cancer patients. TCRdb independently ran MiXCR on the multiplex PCR reads; one entry per CDR3 protein. Here the sample spans about 130,000 distinct CDR3 sequences, around 22% being singletons. Deletions cut 3 bases from V and 7 bases from J, with 9 bases between. The CDR3 has 12 residues. This clonotype showed up just once. A much larger clonotype is one base distant, so this may be a read error. This TCR was recovered from a female donor with breast cancer. Some clones in this sample may be carry-over from other donors' samples. Sequencing used axillary lymph node tissue. The gene calls are TRBV12-3 or TRBV12-4 and TRBJ2-5, with D tentatively TRBD2 (6 bases). CDR3 nucleotide sequence: TGTGCCAGCAGTTTTATGGGGGGGACCCAGTACTTC. It codes for CASSFMGGTQYF.